There are a few counts of the clone carrying this TCR beta chain. The antigen remains undetermined. The data were obtained in a study of T cell repertoires in cytomegalovirus infection. V lost 0 bases and J lost 9, with 6 bases in between. The CDR3 consists of 11 residues. The germline gives CDR1 SGHDT, CDR2 YYEEEE. TCRdb reprocessed the reads with MiXCR, giving one entry per CDR3 protein. The sample lists roughly 990,000 distinct CDR3 sequences, around 30% seen once, with more than 12% in the top ten. The V and J genes are TRBV5-6 and TRBJ1-2; D not resolved. The sequences come from cultured CD8+ T cells from PBMCs, collected from culture after CMV antigen stimulation. The origin of this receptor is a human donor in good health (CMV status not recorded). Some clones in this sample may be carry-over from other donors' samples. Here the CDR3 reads CASSLGWRYTF. CDR3 coding DNA: TGTGCCAGCAGCTTGGGTTGGCGCTACACCTTC.